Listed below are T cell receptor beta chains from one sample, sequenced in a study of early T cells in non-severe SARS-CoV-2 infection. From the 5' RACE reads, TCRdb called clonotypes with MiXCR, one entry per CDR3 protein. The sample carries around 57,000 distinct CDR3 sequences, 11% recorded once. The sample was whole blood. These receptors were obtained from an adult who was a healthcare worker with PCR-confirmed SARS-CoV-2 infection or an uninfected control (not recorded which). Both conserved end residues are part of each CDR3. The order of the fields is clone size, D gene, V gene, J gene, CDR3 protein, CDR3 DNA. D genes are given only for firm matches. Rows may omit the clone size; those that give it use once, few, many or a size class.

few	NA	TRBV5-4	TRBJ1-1	CASSLASQNTEAFF	TGTGCCAGCAGCTTGGCTAGTCAGAACACTGAAGCTTTCTTT
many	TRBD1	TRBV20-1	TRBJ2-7	CSARQGSYEQYF	TGCAGTGCCAGACAGGGCTCCTACGAGCAGTACTTC
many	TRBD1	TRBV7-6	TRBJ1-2	CASSLGTGASYGYTF	TGTGCCAGCAGCTTAGGGACAGGGGCAAGCTATGGCTACACCTTC
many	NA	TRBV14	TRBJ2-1	CASSRNYNEQFF	TGTGCCAGCAGCCGCAACTACAATGAGCAGTTCTTC
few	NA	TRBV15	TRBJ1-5	CATSRDIQPQHF	TGTGCCACCAGCAGAGACATTCAGCCCCAGCATTTT
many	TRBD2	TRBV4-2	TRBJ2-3	CASSQERGGPDTQYF	TGTGCCAGCAGCCAAGAGCGGGGGGGCCCAGATACGCAGTATTTT
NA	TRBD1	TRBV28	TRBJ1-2	CASSVGSGQGAHGYTF	TGTGCCAGCAGCGTAGGATCAGGACAGGGGGCACATGGCTACACCTTC
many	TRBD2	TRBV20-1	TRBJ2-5	CSARGGLAGAETQYF	TGCAGTGCTAGAGGAGGACTAGCGGGAGCAGAGACCCAGTACTTC
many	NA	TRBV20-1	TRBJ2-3	CSARDSSRTTADTQYF	TGCAGTGCTAGAGATTCGTCCCGAACCACCGCAGATACGCAGTATTTT
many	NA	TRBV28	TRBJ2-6	CASSSTGGANVLTF	TGTGCCAGCAGTTCGACGGGTGGGGCCAACGTCCTGACTTTC
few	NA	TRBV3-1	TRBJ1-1	CASSDSVNTEAFF	TGTGCCAGCAGTGACTCAGTGAACACTGAAGCTTTCTTT
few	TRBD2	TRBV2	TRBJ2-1	CASSRERGSYNEQFF	TGTGCCAGCAGTCGGGAGCGGGGCTCCTACAATGAGCAGTTCTTC
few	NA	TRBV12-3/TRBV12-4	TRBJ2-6	CASSPGTGSSGANVLTF	TGTGCCAGCAGTCCCGGGACGGGAAGCTCTGGGGCCAACGTCCTGACTTTC
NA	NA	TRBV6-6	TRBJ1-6	CASSGTTYNSPLHF	TGTGCCAGCAGCGGGACAACCTATAATTCACCCCTCCACTTT
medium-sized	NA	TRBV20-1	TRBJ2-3	CSASYPQGDTQYF	TGCAGTGCTAGTTACCCTCAAGGAGATACGCAGTATTTT
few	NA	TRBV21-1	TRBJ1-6	CASSPGQGASFLPSPLHF	TGTGCCAGCAGTCCCGGACAGGGGGCTTCTTTCTTGCCTTCACCCCTCCACTTT
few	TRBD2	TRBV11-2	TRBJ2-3	CASSLLARASTDTQYF	TGTGCCAGCAGCCTACTAGCGAGGGCTAGCACAGATACGCAGTATTTT
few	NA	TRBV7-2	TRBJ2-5	CASSQLPGSQETQYF	TGTGCCAGCAGCCAACTCCCCGGTAGCCAAGAGACCCAGTACTTC
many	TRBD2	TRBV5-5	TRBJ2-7	CASSVLAGSYEQYF	TGTGCCAGCAGCGTACTAGCGGGGTCCTACGAGCAGTACTTC
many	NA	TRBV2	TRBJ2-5	CASSPFGGQLNQETQYF	TGTGCCAGCAGTCCCTTCGGGGGACAGCTAAACCAAGAGACCCAGTACTTC
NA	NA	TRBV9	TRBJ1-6	CASSVAAEFYNSPLHF	TGTGCCAGCAGCGTAGCTGCAGAGTTCTATAATTCACCCCTCCACTTT
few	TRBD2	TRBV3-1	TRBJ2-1	CATSKASGHNEQFF	TGTGCCACCTCGAAGGCTAGCGGCCACAATGAGCAGTTCTTC
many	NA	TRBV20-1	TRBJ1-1	CSARVRLWPKRGTTEAFF	TGCAGTGCTAGAGTTCGTTTATGGCCGAAGCGGGGGACCACTGAAGCTTTCTTT
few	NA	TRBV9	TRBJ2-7	CASSVDEGAYEQYF	TGTGCCAGCAGCGTAGACGAGGGAGCTTACGAGCAGTACTTC
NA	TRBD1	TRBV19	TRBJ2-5	CASSGQGRETQYF	TGTGCCAGTAGTGGACAGGGTCGCGAGACCCAGTACTTC
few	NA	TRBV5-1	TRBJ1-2	CASSPTAAGTTYGYTF	TGCGCCAGCAGCCCCACCGCCGCCGGGACAACCTATGGCTACACCTTC
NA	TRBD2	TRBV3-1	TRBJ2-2	CASSPPFWAGDWTGELFF	TGTGCCAGCAGCCCGCCGTTTTGGGCGGGGGACTGGACCGGGGAGCTGTTTTTT
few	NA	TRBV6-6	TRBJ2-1	CASSGGNEQFF	TGTGCCAGCTCCGGGGGTAATGAGCAGTTCTTC
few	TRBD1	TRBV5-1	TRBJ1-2	CASSLGHGQDYGYTF	TGCGCCAGCAGCTTGGGCCACGGACAGGACTATGGCTACACCTTC
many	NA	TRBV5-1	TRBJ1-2	CASSVDTTYGYTF	TGCGCCAGCAGCGTGGACACAACTTATGGCTACACCTTC
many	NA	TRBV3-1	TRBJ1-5	CASSQGAQWSNQPQHF	TGTGCCAGCAGCCAAGGCGCACAGTGGAGCAATCAGCCCCAGCATTTT
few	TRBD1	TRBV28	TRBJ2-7	CASSLSQGAYEQYF	TGTGCCAGCAGTTTGAGTCAGGGGGCTTACGAGCAGTACTTC
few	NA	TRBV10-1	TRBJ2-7	CASSENWEYGEQYF	TGCGCCAGCAGTGAGAATTGGGAGTATGGCGAGCAGTACTTC
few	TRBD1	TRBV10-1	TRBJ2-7	CASGTGLYEQYF	TGCGCCAGCGGGACAGGACTCTACGAGCAGTACTTC
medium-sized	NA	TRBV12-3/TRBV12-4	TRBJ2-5	CASSLEETQYF	TGTGCCAGCAGTCTGGAAGAGACCCAGTACTTC
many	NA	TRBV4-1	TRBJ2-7	CASSDDYEQYF	TGCGCCAGCAGCGACGACTACGAGCAGTACTTC
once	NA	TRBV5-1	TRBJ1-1	CASSFVLGDTEAFF	TGCGCCAGCAGCTTCGTCTTGGGGGATACTGAAGCTTTCTTT
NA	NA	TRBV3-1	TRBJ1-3	CASSQTLSTGNTIYF	TGTGCCAGCAGCCAGACCTTAAGTACTGGAAACACCATATATTTT
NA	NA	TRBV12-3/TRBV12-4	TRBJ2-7	CASTTGRYEQYF	TGTGCCAGCACCACGGGACGCTACGAGCAGTACTTC
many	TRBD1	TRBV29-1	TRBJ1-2	CSVRRGQGSYGYTF	TGCAGCGTTAGGCGAGGACAGGGATCCTATGGCTACACCTTC
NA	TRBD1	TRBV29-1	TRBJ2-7	CSVEWGPGQGGDEQYF	TGCAGCGTTGAATGGGGGCCAGGACAGGGCGGGGACGAGCAGTACTTC
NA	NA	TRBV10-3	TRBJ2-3	CAIKDKADTQYF	TGTGCCATCAAAGACAAAGCAGATACGCAGTATTTT
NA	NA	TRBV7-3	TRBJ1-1	CASSLIANTEAFF	TGTGCCAGCAGCTTAATCGCGAACACTGAAGCTTTCTTT
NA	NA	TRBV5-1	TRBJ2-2	CASSLEYRTNTGELFF	TGCGCCAGCAGCTTGGAATACAGGACGAACACCGGGGAGCTGTTTTTT
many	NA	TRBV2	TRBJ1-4	CASSKQGLEKLFF	TGTGCCAGCAGTAAACAGGGTTTGGAAAAACTGTTTTTT
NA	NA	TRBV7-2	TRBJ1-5	CASSFLQGGQPQHF	TGTGCCAGCAGCTTTCTACAGGGTGGGCAGCCCCAGCATTTT
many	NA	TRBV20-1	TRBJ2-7	CSARLVLEQYF	TGCAGTGCTAGACTAGTTCTCGAGCAGTACTTC
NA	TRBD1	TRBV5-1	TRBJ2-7	CASSSTGTGRHEQYF	TGCGCCAGCAGCTCAACCGGGACAGGGCGTCACGAGCAGTACTTC
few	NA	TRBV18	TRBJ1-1	CASSPSPPDTEAFF	TGTGCCAGCTCACCCAGTCCTCCAGACACTGAAGCTTTCTTT
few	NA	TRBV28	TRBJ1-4	CASSLVGSTNEKLFF	TGTGCCAGCAGTTTAGTCGGGTCAACTAATGAAAAACTGTTTTTT
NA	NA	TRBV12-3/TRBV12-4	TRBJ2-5	CASSWRGEETQYF	TGTGCCAGTTCATGGAGGGGGGAAGAGACCCAGTACTTC
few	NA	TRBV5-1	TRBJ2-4	CASSLEAGLQYF	TGCGCCAGCAGCTTGGAGGCAGGGCTTCAGTACTTC
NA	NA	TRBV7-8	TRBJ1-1	CASSFGRNTEAFF	TGTGCCAGCAGCTTTGGAAGGAACACTGAAGCTTTCTTT
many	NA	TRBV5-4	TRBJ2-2	CASSLAWRAGELFF	TGTGCCAGCAGCTTGGCATGGAGGGCCGGGGAGCTGTTTTTT
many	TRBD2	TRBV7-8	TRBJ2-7	CASSRWTSSYEQYF	TGTGCCAGCAGCCGTTGGACTAGCTCCTACGAGCAGTACTTC
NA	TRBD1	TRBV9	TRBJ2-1	CASSGTGMSYNEQFF	TGTGCCAGCAGCGGGACAGGGATGTCGTACAATGAGCAGTTCTTC
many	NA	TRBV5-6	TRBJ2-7	CASSSGGGDLTYEQYF	TGTGCCAGCAGTTCCGGAGGGGGTGATCTTACCTACGAGCAGTACTTC
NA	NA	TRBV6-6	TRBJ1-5	CASSYFSTGNQPQHF	TGTGCCAGCAGTTACTTTTCGACGGGCAATCAGCCCCAGCATTTT
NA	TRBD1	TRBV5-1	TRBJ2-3	CATGDRASDTQYF	TGCGCCACCGGAGACAGGGCCTCAGATACGCAGTATTTT
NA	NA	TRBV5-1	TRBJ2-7	CASSLVPESPYEQYF	TGCGCCAGCAGCTTGGTCCCCGAATCCCCCTACGAGCAGTACTTC